This is a list of T cell receptor beta chains from one sample in a study of PD-L1 blockade in urothelial cancer. Profiled with immunoSEQ multiplex PCR; TCRdb holds only in-frame clones, not every one. The profile shows about 88,000 clones, roughly nine tenths of them singletons. The sequenced sample was PBMCs, obtained around atezolizumab (anti-PD-L1) treatment. These receptors were obtained from a man aged 55-75 years with urothelial cancer. Both conserved end residues are part of each CDR3. D genes are given only for firm matches. The listing skips clone size in some rows; elsewhere it reads once, few, many or a size class.

NA | TRBJ2-7 | NA | TRBV18 | CASSPYTNYEQYF | TGTGCCAGCTCACCGTACACAAACTACGAGCAGTACTTC
TRBD2 | TRBJ2-3 | NA | TRBV7-2 | CASSSGTSRTDTQYF | TGTGCCAGCAGCTCCGGGACTAGCCGGACGGATACGCAGTATTTT
NA | TRBJ2-1 | NA | TRBV6-5 | CASSYTPQFSYEQFF | TGTGCCAGCAGTTATACTCCCCAGTTTAGCTATGAGCAGTTCTTC
NA | TRBJ2-1 | NA | TRBV10-2 | CASSESAGNYNEQFF | TGCGCCAGCAGTGAGTCGGCGGGAAACTACAATGAGCAGTTCTTC
NA | TRBJ2-7 | once | TRBV6-1 | CASSEDTTAYEQYF | TGTGCCAGCAGTGAAGATACTACGGCCTACGAGCAGTACTTC
TRBD2 | TRBJ2-5 | NA | TRBV14 | CASSHLAGIRQETQYF | TGTGCCAGCAGCCACTTAGCGGGGATTAGGCAAGAGACCCAGTACTTC
TRBD2 | TRBJ2-2 | NA | TRBV9 | CASSVAGGGAPGELFF | TGTGCCAGCAGCGTAGCAGGCGGGGGGGCCCCCGGGGAGCTGTTTTTT
NA | TRBJ1-3 | NA | TRBV4-3 | CASSQEYTGGAGNTIYF | TGCGCCAGCAGCCAAGAATATACGGGGGGCGCTGGAAACACCATATATTTT
TRBD2 | TRBJ2-1 | NA | TRBV10-3 | CAISEPPPSGSNEQFF | TGTGCCATCAGTGAGCCCCCTCCTAGCGGGAGTAATGAGCAGTTCTTC
NA | TRBJ2-3 | NA | TRBV5-6 | CASTSGGGDTQYF | TGTGCCAGCACTTCAGGCGGAGGAGATACGCAGTATTTT
NA | TRBJ1-3 | NA | TRBV4-2 | CASSRTDNHSGNTIYF | TGTGCCAGCAGCCGAACGGACAACCACTCTGGAAACACCATATATTTT
TRBD2 | TRBJ2-2 | NA | TRBV25-1 | CASSPYLAGGTGELFF | TGTGCCAGCAGTCCATATTTAGCGGGAGGGACCGGGGAGCTGTTTTTT
NA | TRBJ1-1 | NA | TRBV19 | CASTSDRISNTEAFF | NA
NA | TRBJ1-2 | NA | TRBV27 | CASSLGWGSSGYTF | TGTGCCAGCAGTTTAGGGTGGGGCTCGTCAGGCTACACCTTC
TRBD1 | TRBJ1-3 | NA | TRBV6-1 | CASSGQGAMVGNTIYF | TGTGCCAGCAGTGGACAGGGGGCGATGGTTGGAAACACCATATATTTT
NA | TRBJ2-7 | NA | TRBV21-1 | CASSVRDRRAYEQYF | TGTGCCAGCAGCGTCCGGGACAGGAGAGCCTACGAGCAGTACTTC
TRBD1 | TRBJ2-7 | NA | TRBV5-1 | CASSRLPSGQESVSQYF | TGCGCCAGCAGCCGTTTACCTTCGGGACAGGAGTCTGTGTCGCAGTACTTC